This T cell receptor (beta chain) emerged from a study of tumor and adjacent non-tumor tissue in lung cancer. Study results and caveats: Shorter survival was associated with higher TCR diversity in tumors.

For this clonotype: The antigen is undetermined. An end of the junction does not agree with germline; a read error may underlie this.

The template was RNA from unsorted bulk tissue. This CDR3 comprises 14 residues. Germline V lookup: CDR1 MNHNS, CDR2 SASEGT. A modified ARM-PCR protocol with three rounds of nested PCR amplified TCRbeta. MiXCR was run by TCRdb on the multiplex PCR reads, yielding one entry per CDR3 protein. This sample has 200,000 to 250,000 distinct CDR3 sequences, with about 76% found just once. The TCR sequence derives from a man in his sixties with non-small cell lung cancer. The sequencing input was lung tumor tissue. This sequence joins TRBV6-1 and TRBJ2-7; the match to TRBD2 covers 13 bases. The CDR3 loop reads CATLGLAGNYEHYF. The CDR3 nucleotides are TGTGCCACCCTGGGACTAGCGGGAAACTACGAGCACTACTTC.